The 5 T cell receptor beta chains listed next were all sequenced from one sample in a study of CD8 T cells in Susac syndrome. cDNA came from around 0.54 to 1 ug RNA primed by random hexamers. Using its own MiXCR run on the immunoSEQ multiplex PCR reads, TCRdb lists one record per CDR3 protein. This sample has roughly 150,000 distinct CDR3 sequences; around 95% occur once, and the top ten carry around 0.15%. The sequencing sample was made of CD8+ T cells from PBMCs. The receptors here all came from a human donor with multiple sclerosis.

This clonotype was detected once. CDR3 DNA: TGCAGTGCTAGATGGTGGGGTAGCGGGGAACAAGAGACCCAGTACTTC. Protein: CSARWWGSGEQETQYF. The rearrangement uses TRBV20-1 and TRBJ2-5; TRBD2 matches 8 bases. The CDR3 length is 16 residues. The J segment lost 2 bases and the V segment lost 2 bases, leaving 10 bases of the junction unmatched. Germline values: CDR1 DFQATT, CDR2 SNEGSKA (reference sequence).

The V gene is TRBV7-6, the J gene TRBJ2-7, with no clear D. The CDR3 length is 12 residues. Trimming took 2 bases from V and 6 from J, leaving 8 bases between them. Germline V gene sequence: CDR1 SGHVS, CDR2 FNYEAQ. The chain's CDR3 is CASSLSSGEQYF. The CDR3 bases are TGTGCCAGCAGCTTATCCAGTGGCGAGCAGTACTTC.

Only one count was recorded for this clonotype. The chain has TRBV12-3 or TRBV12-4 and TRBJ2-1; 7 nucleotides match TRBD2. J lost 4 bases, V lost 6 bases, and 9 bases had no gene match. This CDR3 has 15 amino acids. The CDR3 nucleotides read TGTGCCAGCAGCGAATCGGGGGGTTCATACAATGAGCAGTTCTTC. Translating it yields CASSESGGSYNEQFF.

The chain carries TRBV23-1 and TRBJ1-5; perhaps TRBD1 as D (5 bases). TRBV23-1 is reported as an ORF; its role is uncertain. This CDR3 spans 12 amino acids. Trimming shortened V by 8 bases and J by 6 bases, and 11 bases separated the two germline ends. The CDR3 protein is CASRAGFQPQHF. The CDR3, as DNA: TGCGCCAGCCGGGCAGGGTTTCAGCCCCAGCATTTT.

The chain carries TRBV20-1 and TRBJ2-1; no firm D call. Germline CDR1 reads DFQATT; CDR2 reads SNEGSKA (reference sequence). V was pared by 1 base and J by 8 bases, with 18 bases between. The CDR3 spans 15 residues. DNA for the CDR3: TGCAGTGCTAGAGGGTCAGGCCAAGGGTTCTATGAGCAGTTCTTC. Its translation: CSARGSGQGFYEQFF.